This T cell receptor beta chain derives from a study of monozygotic twins with inflammatory bowel disease (dated by TCRdb to between 2017 and 2020). Notes on the research overall: A total of some 30 monozygotic twin pairs were included in the full study, comprising nine German pairs (four IBD-concordant, five IBD-discordant) and 19 IBD-discordant Danish pairs. Each individual had, on average, about 151 000 unique TCRalpha sequences and 181 000 unique TCRbeta sequences available for analysis. The search for disease-associated traits relied mainly on comparing IBD patients with their genetically identical healthy co-twins within discordant pairs.

With regard to this clonotype: Which antigen it targets is not known.

Summary of the overall study and its limitations: No difference in repertoire similarity was observed between concordant and discordant twins, possibly owing to limited statistical power. Fewer clonotypes were shared with other individuals by IBD patients than by healthy twins, most markedly in patients showing signs of disease activity. Background noise and inter-individual variability may have been introduced into the repertoires by the differing immunosuppressive treatments among patients. The analysis was unable to tell different T cell subtypes apart. The results gave no support for a single strong signal or clonotype linked to IBD. A decrease in TCRbeta repertoire diversity, as measured by inverse Simpson index, was observed in IBD patients compared with their healthy co-twins.

The method was 5' RACE. Each TCR library was prepared from about 3,400 ng of total RNA. For each sample, cDNA synthesis with SMARTScribe reverse transcriptase was split into eight separate reactions. Unique molecular identifiers containing a 6-nucleotide sample barcode were introduced through template switching during cDNA synthesis. TCRalpha and TCRbeta cDNA was amplified by two nested PCRs of around 15 and 9 cycles, with bead purification after each PCR. Before amplification, the cDNA was treated with uracil DNA-glycosylase and purified using the QIAquick PCR purification kit. The second PCR was the step at which Illumina TruSeq-compatible adapters and sample-specific barcodes were added. TapeStation and Qubit were used to check library quality and concentration, and 4 to 6 ng of each library went into the pool. Pooled libraries were sequenced on an Illumina HiSeq2500 single-index Rapid Run with 2 x 100 bp reads and custom sequencing primers. The authors processed their data as follows. UMI-based consensus assembly with MiGEC version 1.2.6 was used to correct PCR and sequencing errors. MiXCR version 2.1.1 was used to carry out V(D)J alignment, clonotype assembly and CDR3 extraction. To normalise gene usage, clonotype sharing and MAIT/NKT TCR abundance, the top 1000, 10 000 and 20 000 clonotypes in each sample were analysed. Diversity was computed as the inverse Simpson index with the vegan R package after downsampling to 27 000 UMIs. Paired Mann-Whitney U tests were applied to discordant twin pairs, and Benjamini-Hochberg correction was used for multiple testing. TCRdb reprocessed the reads, so every CDR3 protein sequence counts as one entry and DNA is not shown. TCRdb, rather than the study authors, made the V and J calls. For this sample, the table gives about 93,000 distinct CDR3 sequences. The ten largest make up about 7.4% of the sample.

The germline V gene yields SGHRS for CDR1 and YFSETQ for CDR2. The CDR3 measures 14 amino acids from cysteine to phenylalanine. The protein alone is recorded here. From each donor, an approximately 2.5 ml peripheral blood sample was collected into PAXgene tubes and stored at -80 degrees C. Without T cell sorting, total RNA was isolated from whole blood using the PAXgene blood miRNA kit on an automated QIAcube. Peripheral blood from monozygotic twin pairs, either concordant or discordant for inflammatory bowel disease, underwent deep TCRalpha and TCRbeta repertoire profiling that used unique molecular barcoding. Smoking habits were recorded for all twin pairs, and each individual was classified as a current, former or never smoker.

The TCR was taken from a human donor with ulcerative colitis or Crohn's disease, or a healthy co-twin of an affected twin (not recorded which). The source material was blood. This receptor chain uses TRBV5-1 and TRBJ2-7; without DNA, the TCRdb call of TRBD2 cannot be checked. The CDR3 protein sequence reads: CASRLDYFTYEQYF.